The 21 T cell receptor beta chains reported below all come from one sample, sequenced in a study of T cells in Graves' hyperthyroidism and ophthalmopathy. TCR beta CDR3 regions were amplified from RNA. RT-PCR in the first round (using the HTBI primer set) targeted the TCR CDR3. TCRdb reprocessed the multiplex PCR reads with MiXCR, giving one entry per CDR3 protein. In the table there are over 350,000 distinct CDR3 sequences, about an eighth of which are singletons. Sequenced material: blood. The source of these receptors is a man in his forties or fifties with Graves' ophthalmopathy.

This clonotype was seen a few times. This sequence joins TRBV15 and TRBJ1-1; the D is unclear. The CDR3 runs to 13 residues. The germline V gene has CDR1 LNHNV and CDR2 YYDKDF (reference sequence). Trimming removed 0 bases at V and 6 bases at J, with 8 bases between. CDR3 in amino acids: CATSRDIVPEAFF. The CDR3 coding sequence is TGTGCCACCAGCAGAGATATAGTCCCTGAAGCTTTCTTT.

The table lists this clonotype with many counts. The chain couples TRBV20-1 to TRBJ2-7; D is perhaps TRBD1 (5 bases). The V gene's germline CDR1 is DFQATT and CDR2 SNEGSKA (reference sequence). With 2 bases removed from V and 2 bases from J, the gap between germline ends came to 13 bases. The CDR3 is 14 residues long. The CDR3 DNA is TGCAGTGCTAGACCCCAGAAGGGGACCTACGAGCAGTACTTC. This translates into CSARPQKGTYEQYF.

This clonotype was recorded at least ten times. The V and J genes are TRBV6-2 or TRBV6-3 and TRBJ2-7, with 9 nucleotides matching TRBD2. Trimming cost V 11 bases and J 4 bases; bases outside gene matches: 6. Germline values: CDR1 MNHEY, CDR2 SVGEGT. This CDR3 contains 12 residues. The CDR3 sequence is CASGLARYEQYF. CDR3 sequence (DNA): TGTGCCTCCGGACTAGCGCGTTACGAGCAGTACTTC.

This clonotype showed up many times. V is TRBV10-3 and J is TRBJ2-5; no clear D. The CDR3 has 15 residues. The V and J ends lost 0 bases and 4 bases respectively, with 12 bases between them. Germline-derived CDR1 and CDR2 are ENHRY and SYGVKD. CDR3: CAISESVSSAETQYF. In nucleotides, the CDR3 is TGTGCCATCAGTGAGTCTGTCTCGAGTGCAGAGACCCAGTACTTC.

This clonotype was seen repeatedly, ten times or more. The chain is built from TRBV6-1 and TRBJ2-3; TRBD1 or TRBD2 may be the D gene (5 bases each). The germline V gene has CDR1 MNHNS and CDR2 SASEGT. Trimming shortened V by 6 bases and J by 1 base, and 17 bases separated the two germline ends. This CDR3 is built from 16 residues. The CDR3 spells CASRLRRDGGTDTQYF. The CDR3 bases are TGTGCCAGCAGACTACGCCGGGACGGTGGCACAGATACGCAGTATTTT.

The genes are TRBV9 and TRBJ2-6; TRBD1 matches at 8 bases. Germline V gene sequence: CDR1 SGDLS, CDR2 YYNGEE. J was trimmed by 0 bases and V by 3 bases; bases with no gene match: 14. CDR3 size: 20 residues. The CDR3 is CASSDHIRTGYTSGANVLTF. The CDR3 coding sequence is TGTGCCAGCAGCGACCATATACGGACAGGGTACACCTCTGGGGCCAACGTCCTGACTTTC.

Many counts were recorded for this clonotype. This rearrangement joins TRBV27 to TRBJ2-3; D remains unclear. Trimming took off 4 bases at V and 0 bases at J, with 20 bases between the two ends. The CDR3 covers 18 residues. Germline CDR1 MNHEY, CDR2 SMNVEV (reference sequence). The CDR3 region has the DNA TGTGCCAGCAGTTCCCTAACCCCGGGTAACCCAAGCACAGATACGCAGTATTTT. Translating it yields CASSSLTPGNPSTDTQYF.

This clonotype was seen a handful of times. This chain links TRBV28 with TRBJ2-7; 9 nucleotides line up with TRBD1. With 5 bases clipped from V and 5 bases from J, the junction kept 10 bases outside the gene matches. CDR3 length: 15 amino acids. The V gene's germline CDR1 is MDHEN and CDR2 SYDVKM. The CDR3 DNA reads TGTGCCAGCAGTCCCCCGGGACAGGGTCACCACGAGCAGTACTTC. This encodes CASSPPGQGHHEQYF.

This clonotype was seen repeatedly, ten times or more. This chain uses TRBV18 with TRBJ1-2; D is unresolved. The length of the CDR3 is 13 residues. V was cut by 7 bases and J by 8 bases, with 17 bases left in between. Germline lookup yields CDR1 KGHSH and CDR2 LQKENI. CDR3 bases: TGTGCCAGCTTCACCGGTAGCAGCGGAGGCTACACCTTC. Translation: CASFTGSSGGYTF.

This clonotype was seen at least ten times. The CDR3 is CASSLPPGEQYF. CDR3 nucleotides: TGTGCCAGCAGCTTACCCCCCGGGGAGCAGTACTTC. The V call is TRBV7-9, the J call TRBJ2-7; D gene unclear. Between the trimmed V and J ends, which lost 2 bases and 7 bases, there was a span of 9 bases. The CDR3 contains 12 residues. CDR1 SEHNR and CDR2 FQNEAQ come from the germline V gene (reference sequence). Combining the CDR3 with reference TRBV7-9 and TRBJ2-7 gives the whole variable domain DTGVSQNPRHKITKRGQNVTFRCDPISEHNRLYWYRQTLGQGPEFLTYFQNEAQLEKSRLLSDRFSAERPKGSFSTLEIQRTEQGDSAMYLCASSLPPGEQYFGPGTRLTVT.

The sample holds many counts of this clonotype. The CDR3 is CASRGASGSYNEQFF. For the CDR3, the DNA is TGTGCCAGCCGGGGGGCTAGCGGGAGCTACAATGAGCAGTTCTTC. The chain recombines TRBV12-3 or TRBV12-4 with TRBJ2-1; the match to TRBD2 covers 10 bases. This CDR3 has 15 amino acids. With V trimmed by 8 bases and J by 3 bases, 7 bases remained unmatched.

This clonotype was counted ten times or more. This chain links TRBV2 with TRBJ2-5, with D possibly being TRBD1 or TRBD2 (5 bases each). The germline CDR1 and CDR2 sequences are SNHLY and FYNNEI. Trimming removed 8 bases from V and 4 bases from J, with 8 bases in between. CDR3 length: 11 residues. DNA for the CDR3: TGTGCCAGCGGTGGGGGAGAGACCCAGTACTTC. Amino acid sequence: CASGGGETQYF.

The genes are TRBV30 and TRBJ2-3; D is ambiguous. With 1 base removed from V and 5 bases from J, the gap between germline ends came to 10 bases. Germline V gives CDR1 GTSNPN, CDR2 SVGIG (reference sequence). This CDR3 is 13 amino acids long. CDR3 amino acids: CAWSEAVGDTQYF. Here the CDR3 DNA reads TGTGCCTGGAGTGAGGCGGTAGGAGATACGCAGTATTTT.

This chain joins TRBV6-9 and TRBJ1-4, with a possible D match to TRBD1 (6 bases). CDR1 and CDR2 (germline): MNHGY, SVAAGI. This CDR3 is 19 amino acids long. V was cut by 2 bases and J by 0 bases, with 19 bases left in between. The CDR3 DNA sequence: TGTGCCAGCAGTTATAGATCCCCTACAGGGCTAGCAACTAATGAAAAACTGTTTTTT. Protein: CASSYRSPTGLATNEKLFF.

This clonotype occurred many times. This chain links TRBV28 with TRBJ1-1; D remains unclear. The CDR3 consists of 14 residues. The germline CDR1 and CDR2 sequences are MDHEN and SYDVKM. The V and J ends lost 5 bases and 3 bases respectively, with 13 bases between them. The CDR3 loop reads CASSKGRLDTEAFF. The DNA for the CDR3 is TGTGCCAGCAGTAAAGGGAGATTGGACACTGAAGCTTTCTTT.

This clonotype was counted at least ten times. The chain joins TRBV5-1 to TRBJ1-5, with 7 bases lining up with TRBD1. The CDR3 covers 16 residues. CDR1 and CDR2 from the germline V gene are SGHRS and YFSETQ. J was trimmed by 7 bases and V by 0 bases; bases with no gene match: 10. For the CDR3, the DNA is TGCGCCAGCAGCTTGGGCGACTTTCAGGGGGGACAGCCCCAGCATTTT. Its translation is CASSLGDFQGGQPQHF.

This clonotype came up a few times. The V and J genes are TRBV15 and TRBJ1-4, with a possible D match to TRBD1 (6 bases). Deletions cut 7 bases from V and 3 bases from J, with 15 bases between. The CDR3 runs 15 residues. CDR1 LNHNV and CDR2 YYDKDF come from the germline V gene (reference sequence). CDR3 sequence (DNA): TGTGCCACCAAAGCGGACAGCCTAGCTAATGAAAAACTGTTTTTT. Translated: CATKADSLANEKLFF.

This clonotype has at least ten counts. V is TRBV27 and J is TRBJ2-7; the match to TRBD1 covers 8 bases. The CDR3 contains 15 residues. J gave up 2 bases and V 6 bases, and 9 bases lay outside the gene matches. Germline assignment: CDR1 MNHEY and CDR2 SMNVEV (reference sequence). The DNA of the CDR3 is TGTGCCAGCAGAGTTCCAGGGACAGGTGCCTACGAGCAGTACTTC. The encoded protein is CASRVPGTGAYEQYF.

This clonotype was picked up many times. The CDR3 DNA reads TGTGCCAGCAGTCTTGGTTCAGGGAGAGAGCAGTACTTC. This gives the protein CASSLGSGREQYF. V is TRBV13 and J is TRBJ2-7; D tentatively fits TRBD1 or TRBD2 (5 bases each). The CDR3 totals 13 residues. V lost 6 bases and J 7 bases, leaving 16 bases between the germline ends. The germline V gene encodes CDR1 PRHDT and CDR2 FYEKMQ (reference sequence).

This clonotype was seen a handful of times. The chain couples TRBV29-1 to TRBJ2-3, with TRBD2 as a possible D gene (6 bases). The CDR3 length is 14 residues. Germline V gene sequence: CDR1 SQVTM, CDR2 ANQGSEA. The V and J ends lost 7 bases and 6 bases respectively, with 20 bases between them. The CDR3 sequence is CSGGRPLEMDTQYF. The CDR3 nucleotides read TGCAGCGGTGGGAGGCCACTAGAGATGGATACGCAGTATTTT.

This clonotype has more than one count but fewer than ten. This could be a read error, since a much larger clone is one nucleotide away. The chain employs TRBV12-3 or TRBV12-4 and TRBJ2-7, with 9 positions matching TRBD1. J lost 2 bases, V lost 6 bases, and 5 bases had no gene match. This CDR3 is built from 14 residues. The CDR3 DNA reads as TGTGCCAGCAGCCAACGGACAGGGGCCTACGAGCAGTACTTC. Its translation: CASSQRTGAYEQYF.